The 16 T cell receptor beta chains below come from one sample, sequenced in a study of T cells in Graves' hyperthyroidism and ophthalmopathy. The investigators amplified TCR beta CDR3 regions from RNA transcripts. Researchers ran a first-round RT-PCR on the TCR CDR3 using the HTBI primer set. TCRdb used MiXCR to reprocess the multiplex PCR reads, holding one entry per CDR3 protein. Among around 420,000 distinct CDR3 sequences, around 14% were seen once, and the ten largest hold 7.5% to 9%. Specimen: blood. The receptors were sampled from a woman younger than 30 with Graves' hyperthyroidism.

This clonotype was recorded at least ten times. The rearrangement uses TRBV29-1 and TRBJ2-7; D possibly corresponds to TRBD1 (5 bases). The CDR3 runs 16 residues. V dropped 1 base and J dropped 0 bases, with 16 bases sitting between them. The germline V gene encodes CDR1 SQVTM and CDR2 ANQGSEA. CDR3 amino acids: CSVEGGPGSASYEQYF. The CDR3 region has the DNA TGCAGCGTTGAAGGGGGTCCAGGGTCCGCCTCCTACGAGCAGTACTTC.

The chain uses TRBV9 and TRBJ2-7, with 8 bases that match TRBD2. Germline values: CDR1 SGDLS, CDR2 YYNGEE. V lost 2 bases, J lost 0 bases, and 13 bases stayed unmatched. This CDR3 spans 18 amino acids. CDR3 DNA: TGTGCCAGCAGCGTCCCGGGACTAGGTATGATAAGCTCCTACGAGCAGTACTTC. This gives the protein CASSVPGLGMISSYEQYF.

The gene calls are TRBV14 and TRBJ2-7, with a weak D call TRBD2 (5 bases). V lost 0 bases and J lost 1, with 10 bases in between. This CDR3 contains 15 residues. Germline CDR1 is SGHDN and CDR2 is FVKESK. Written as DNA, the CDR3 is TGTGCCAGCAGCCAAGATAGTGGAGGATCCTACGAGCAGTACTTC. This codes for CASSQDSGGSYEQYF.

In its sample, this clonotype was seen many times. The chain joins TRBV27 to TRBJ1-1; D uncertain. Germline V gives CDR1 MNHEY, CDR2 SMNVEV (reference sequence). This CDR3 has 13 residues. The ends were cut back, 7 bases at V and 8 bases at J, with 17 bases in the middle. The CDR3 region has the DNA TGTGCCAGCAAGAAAGGGTGGTTGGGGGAAGCTTTCTTT. This encodes CASKKGWLGEAFF.

This clonotype was counted many times. The gene calls are TRBV30 and TRBJ2-5; TRBD2 matches at 13 bases. Per germline, CDR1 GTSNPN and CDR2 SVGIG (reference sequence). V lost 4 bases and J lost 6; bases outside the gene matches: 5. The CDR3 is 14 amino acids. The CDR3 reads CAWIMTSGRKTQYF. The CDR3 DNA sequence: TGTGCCTGGATTATGACTAGCGGGAGGAAGACCCAGTACTTC.

Many counts were recorded for this clonotype. The chain has TRBV9 and TRBJ2-1; D might be TRBD1 or TRBD2, each matching 5 bases. The CDR3 loop spans 15 amino acids. The germline CDR1 and CDR2 sequences are SGDLS and YYNGEE. V was pared by 0 bases and J by 2 bases, with 9 bases between. CDR3 region: CASSVAGTPYNEQFF. CDR3 nucleotides: TGTGCCAGCAGCGTAGCGGGGACCCCCTACAATGAGCAGTTCTTC.

This clonotype was seen ten or more times. The chain links TRBV28 to TRBJ2-7; D remains unclear. CDR3 size: 15 residues. Germline CDR1 reads MDHEN; CDR2 reads SYDVKM. V shed 6 bases and J shed 2 bases, with 17 bases lying between them. CDR3: CASSLPLGGTYEQYF. The CDR3 nucleotides read TGTGCCAGCAGCCTTCCCCTTGGTGGGACCTACGAGCAGTACTTC.

The V and J genes are TRBV11-2 and TRBJ2-2; either TRBD1 or TRBD2 may fit D (5 bases each). Per the germline V gene, CDR1 is SGHAT and CDR2 is FQNNGV. The CDR3 has 15 residues. Trimming removed 6 bases at V and 0 bases at J, with 11 bases between. In DNA, the CDR3 is TGTGCCAGCAGGCCGAGGGGAACGAACACCGGGGAGCTGTTTTTT. Residues: CASRPRGTNTGELFF.

On this clonotype itself: Here the CDR3 omits its conserved ending phenylalanine or tryptophan, so a read error is the likely source. The rearrangement links TRBV3-1 to TRBJ1-5; 7 bases align to TRBD1. CDR1 and CDR2 from the germline V gene are LGHDT and YNNKEL (reference sequence). J lost 2 bases, V lost 4 bases, and 2 bases had no gene match. The CDR3 extends over 14 amino acids. CDR3 in amino acids: CASSRQGRNQPQHL. CDR3 coding DNA: TGTGCCAGCAGCCGACAGGGTCGCAATCAGCCCCAGCATCTT.

This clonotype showed up just a few times. The chain carries TRBV19 and TRBJ2-7; 9 bases fit TRBD2. Germline V gene data show CDR1 as LNHDA and CDR2 as SQIVND (reference sequence). The ends lost 7 bases at V and 9 bases at J; junction bases unmatched: 13. CDR3 length: 14 residues. CDR3 nucleotide sequence: TGTGCCAGTATGCCTAGCGGGGCGCGGGACGGGCAGTACTTC. Residues: CASMPSGARDGQYF.

As concerns this clonotype: One base away lies a much larger clone, so this may be a sequencing read error. The gene calls are TRBV7-9 and TRBJ2-7; TRBD2 matches 10 bases. Germline CDR1 SEHNR, CDR2 FQNEAQ (reference sequence). CDR3 size: 14 residues. V lost 8 bases, J lost 5 bases, and 9 bases stayed unmatched. CDR3 loop: CASLPLAGANEQYF. CDR3 nucleotides: TGTGCCAGCTTACCTCTAGCGGGAGCTAACGAGCAGTACTTC.

This clonotype was detected ten times or more. The rearrangement uses TRBV6-1 and TRBJ2-7; TRBD2 agrees at 12 bases. The CDR3 is made up of 15 amino acids. After removal of 5 bases from V and 6 bases from J, the junction contained 8 bases not matched to a gene. CDR1 MNHNS and CDR2 SASEGT come from the germline V gene. As DNA, the CDR3 is TGTGCCAGCAGTTCCTCTAGCGGGAGGGCCCTCGAGCAGTACTTC. Amino acid sequence: CASSSSSGRALEQYF.

This clonotype was counted ten times or more. This chain uses TRBV5-6 with TRBJ1-2; D not certain. This CDR3 spans 16 amino acids. The germline V gene encodes CDR1 SGHDT and CDR2 YYEEEE. The V gene lost 0 bases and the J gene lost 4 bases, with 16 bases spanning the gap. In DNA, the CDR3 is TGTGCCAGCAGCTTGGAACATGCGCTGTGGGCCTATGGCTACACCTTC. Its protein product is CASSLEHALWAYGYTF.

CDR3 amino acids: CASSQESSGGYEQYF. The DNA for the CDR3 is TGCGCCAGCAGCCAAGAGTCTAGCGGGGGTTACGAGCAGTACTTC. The genes are TRBV4-1 and TRBJ2-7, with TRBD2 matching 10 bases. The J segment lost 4 bases and the V segment lost 0 bases, leaving 3 bases of the junction unmatched. The CDR3 has 15 residues. Germline lookup yields CDR1 MGHRA and CDR2 YSYEKL.

As concerns this clonotype: Possible read error: a much larger clone is one base away. This chain links TRBV6-4 with TRBJ2-7; no clear D gene. The CDR3 has 13 amino acids. Germline-derived CDR1 and CDR2 are MRHNA and SNTAGT. Written as DNA, the CDR3 is TGTGTCAGCAGTGAAGGCAACTCGTACGAGCAGTACTTC. Residues: CVSSEGNSYEQYF.

The chain employs TRBV24-1 and TRBJ2-1, with 8 bases fitting TRBD2. CDR3 length equals 16 residues. CDR1 KGHDR and CDR2 SFDVKD come from the germline V gene. V lost 2 bases to trimming and J lost 10 bases; unmatched junction nucleotides: 12. The CDR3 protein is CATSDWSGSRSGEQFF. Here the CDR3 DNA reads TGTGCCACCAGTGATTGGAGCGGGAGCCGCTCAGGGGAGCAGTTCTTC.